Following are 26 T cell receptor beta chains from one sample sequenced in a study of shared clonotypes between healthy human individuals. The method was immunoSEQ multiplex PCR; TCRdb's version includes in-frame clones alone and lacks a portion of them. The table records about 2.4 million clones, around 94% of them present only once. Sequencing used naive CD4+ T cells sorted from blood. Subset indicated: CD45RA+ positively selected. Source of these receptors: a man between 18 and 29 years old in good health.

The chain uses TRBV18 and TRBJ2-1; D might be TRBD1 (5 bases). V lost 2 bases and J lost 5, with 19 bases in between. This CDR3 region has 17 residues. The germline CDR1 and CDR2 sequences are KGHSH and LQKENI. CDR3 in DNA: TGTGCCAGCTCACCAGTAGGGCCAGGGATGTTAAACAATGAGCAGTTCTTC. As protein: CASSPVGPGMLNNEQFF.

The chain uses TRBV4-1 and TRBJ2-7; 7 bases agree with TRBD1. Germline V gene sequence: CDR1 MGHRA, CDR2 YSYEKL. This CDR3 has 14 residues. V was pared by 0 bases and J by 3 bases, with 2 bases of the junction left unmatched. CDR3: CASSQEGQLYEQYF. DNA of the CDR3: TGCGCCAGCAGCCAAGAGGGACAGCTCTACGAGCAGTACTTC.

This chain joins TRBV5-1 and TRBJ2-3, with D maybe TRBD1 (7 bases). Trimming took off 4 bases at V and 2 bases at J, with 14 bases between the two ends. The CDR3 totals 15 residues. Germline V gene lookup returns CDR1 SGHRS and CDR2 YFSETQ. The CDR3 reads CASSLEGANTDTQYF. CDR3 nucleotide sequence: TGCGCCAGCAGCCTGGAGGGGGCGAACACAGATACGCAGTATTTT.

The count of this clone is one. Different DNA sequences within this sample yield the same CDR3. The genes are TRBV7-8 and TRBJ2-5; possible D gene TRBD2, 6 bases. CDR3 size: 13 residues. With 1 base removed from V and 4 bases from J, the gap between germline ends came to 7 bases. Germline V gene lookup returns CDR1 SGHVS and CDR2 FQNEAQ. The CDR3 is CASSLVGGETQYF. In DNA, the CDR3 is TGTGCCAGCAGCTTAGTGGGGGGAGAGACCCAGTACTTC. Full variable domain (rest looked up from reference TRBV7-8 and TRBJ2-5): GAGVSQSPRYKVAKRGQDVALRCDPISGHVSLFWYQQALGQGPEFLTYFQNEAQLDKSGLPSDRFFAERPEGSVSTLKIQRTQQEDSAVYLCASSLVGGETQYFGPGTRLLVL.

The CDR3 protein is CAWATGAAGQPQHF. CDR3 nucleotides: TGTGCCTGGGCGACAGGGGCGGCAGGTCAGCCCCAGCATTTT. The V call is TRBV30, the J call TRBJ1-5; 8 nucleotides match TRBD1. Trimming took 5 bases from V and 6 from J; bases not matched to a gene: 9. This CDR3 has 14 residues. Germline CDR1 GTSNPN, CDR2 SVGIG (reference sequence). The full variable domain, with the rest looked up from reference TRBV30 and TRBJ1-5, is SQTIHQWPATLVQPVGSPLSLECTVEGTSNPNLYWYRQAAGRGLQLLFYSVGIGQISSEVPQNLSASRPQDRQFILSSKKLLLSDSGFYLCAWATGAAGQPQHFGDGTRLSIL.

V is TRBV11-2 and J is TRBJ2-1; TRBD2 is a possible D gene (5 bases). Trimming stripped 3 bases from V and 9 bases from J, with 12 bases between. This CDR3 comprises 13 residues. Germline V CDR1 and CDR2: SGHAT, FQNNGV. The CDR3 loop reads CASSLEAASEQFF. For the CDR3, the DNA is TGTGCCAGCAGCTTGGAGGCCGCGAGTGAGCAGTTCTTC.

The V call is TRBV2, the J call TRBJ2-2; possible D gene TRBD2, 6 bases. The CDR3 covers 14 residues. The V and J ends lost 6 bases and 6 bases respectively, with 14 bases between them. In germline, CDR1 is SNHLY, CDR2 FYNNEI. The CDR3 loop is CASRVADPAGELFF. The CDR3 region has the DNA TGTGCCAGCAGAGTAGCGGACCCGGCCGGGGAGCTGTTTTTT.

V and J are TRBV5-4 and TRBJ1-1; D perhaps matches TRBD1 (5 bases). CDR3 length equals 13 residues. The V end was cut by 6 bases, the J end by 7 bases, with 16 bases between. Germline V gives CDR1 SGHNT, CDR2 YYREEE (reference sequence). CDR3 amino acids: CASKGRDGVEAFF. In nucleotides, the CDR3 is TGTGCCAGCAAAGGTAGGGACGGGGTTGAAGCTTTCTTT.

This chain links TRBV9 with TRBJ2-7; D gene unclear. V lost 0 bases, J lost 9 bases, and 22 bases lay in between. The CDR3 has 16 amino acids. Germline-derived CDR1 and CDR2 are SGDLS and YYNGEE. The CDR3 spells CASSVDGLSQVTTQYF. CDR3 coding DNA: TGTGCCAGCAGCGTAGATGGGCTATCCCAGGTAACGACGCAGTACTTC.

For this clone: Other DNA sequences in the sample encode the same CDR3. The chain carries TRBV2 and TRBJ2-7; D is possibly TRBD1 (6 bases). CDR3 length: 13 amino acids. CDR1 is SNHLY and CDR2 is FYNNEI in the germline V gene. V was shortened by 4 bases and J by 3 bases, with 10 bases between the two germline ends. The CDR3 reads CASSGQGIYEQYF. The DNA for the CDR3 is TGTGCCAGCAGTGGGCAGGGGATCTACGAGCAGTACTTC.

This clone came up once. J is TRBJ1-1 and V is TRBV28; TRBD1 agrees at 7 bases. The CDR3 totals 15 residues. V lost 6 bases to trimming and J lost 3 bases; unmatched junction nucleotides: 10. Germline values: CDR1 MDHEN, CDR2 SYDVKM. The CDR3 spells CASRERGRWDTEAFF. CDR3 sequence (DNA): TGTGCCAGCAGAGAAAGGGGGCGGTGGGACACTGAAGCTTTCTTT.

The rearrangement uses TRBV11-2 and TRBJ2-7; 10 positions match TRBD2. This CDR3 comprises 19 residues. The J segment lost 2 bases and the V segment lost 7 bases, leaving 20 bases of the junction unmatched. Looked up from germline, CDR1 is SGHAT and CDR2 is FQNNGV. CDR3 coding DNA: TGTGCCAGCAACCGTAACACAGGGATTGGGACTAGCGTTCCCTACGAGCAGTACTTC. This translates into CASNRNTGIGTSVPYEQYF.

V gene TRBV6-5 combines with J gene TRBJ2-5; TRBD2 agrees at 7 bases. This CDR3 is 13 amino acids long. J lost 1 base, V lost 6 bases, and 2 bases had no gene match. Germline CDR1 and CDR2: MNHEY and SVGAGI. CDR3 nucleotide sequence: TGTGCCAGCAGCCGACTAGCCCAAGAGACCCAGTACTTC. Amino acid sequence: CASSRLAQETQYF.

This chain links TRBV2 with TRBJ2-5, with 7 bases identical to TRBD1. The ends lost 6 bases at V and 1 base at J; junction bases unmatched: 5. The germline gives CDR1 SNHLY, CDR2 FYNNEI. This CDR3 contains 14 residues. The CDR3 loop is CASRQGTVQETQYF. As DNA, the CDR3 is TGTGCCAGCAGGCAGGGGACAGTCCAAGAGACCCAGTACTTC.

The rearrangement links TRBV5-1 to TRBJ2-5, with 8 bases that match TRBD1. From germline, CDR1 is SGHRS and CDR2 YFSETQ. The CDR3 has 16 residues. V lost 0 bases, J lost 3 bases, and 7 bases stayed unmatched. For the CDR3, the DNA is TGCGCCAGCAGCTTGGGCTCAGGGGGCGGGGAAGAGACCCAGTACTTC. This encodes CASSLGSGGGEETQYF.

This chain uses TRBV5-1 with TRBJ2-5; 13 bases are shared with TRBD2. This CDR3 has 15 residues. Trimming cost V 4 bases and J 3 bases; bases outside gene matches: 3. The V gene's germline CDR1 is SGHRS and CDR2 YFSETQ. The CDR3 loop is CASSRTSGGEETQYF. CDR3 in DNA: TGCGCCAGCAGCAGAACTAGCGGGGGGGAAGAGACCCAGTACTTC. The full variable domain, completed using reference TRBV5-1 and TRBJ2-5, is KAGVTQTPRYLIKTRGQQVTLSCSPISGHRSVSWYQQTPGQGLQFLFEYFSETQRNKGNFPGRFSGRQFSNSRSEMNVSTLELGDSALYLCASSRTSGGEETQYFGPGTRLLVL.

A remark on this clone: One end of the junction varies from germline; a read error may be responsible. The same CDR3 arises from other DNA sequences in this sample as well. V gene TRBV7-7 combines with J gene TRBJ2-1; 10 positions agree with TRBD2. The CDR3 sequence is 15 residues long. Per germline, CDR1 SSHAT and CDR2 FNYEAQ (reference sequence). The chain's CDR3 is CASSLLAGVGNEQFF. In DNA, the CDR3 is TGTGCTAGCAGCCTCCTAGCGGGGGTAGGGAATGAGCAGTTCTTC.

The V gene is TRBV5-1, the J gene TRBJ1-2; D not certain. CDR1 SGHRS and CDR2 YFSETQ come from the germline V gene. The CDR3 consists of 14 residues. Between the trimmed V and J ends, which lost 0 bases and 4 bases, there was a span of 10 bases. This CDR3 is CASSLESGSYGYTF. The CDR3 DNA follows: TGCGCCAGCAGCTTGGAATCAGGCTCCTATGGCTACACCTTC.

As regards this clone: The sample has other DNA sequences that encode this CDR3 too. The chain is built from TRBV18 and TRBJ2-2, with 8 bases lining up with TRBD1. The V gene's germline CDR1 is KGHSH and CDR2 LQKENI. This CDR3 is 15 amino acids long. Trimming took 6 bases from V and 1 from J; bases not matched to a gene: 4. Written as DNA, the CDR3 is TGTGCCAGCTCCGTGGGGACAGGGAACACCGGGGAGCTGTTTTTT. It encodes CASSVGTGNTGELFF. The full variable domain, in which reference TRBV18 and TRBJ2-2 provide the parts outside the CDR3, is NAGVMQNPRHLVRRRGQEARLRCSPMKGHSHVYWYRQLPEEGLKFMVYLQKENIIDESGMPKERFSAEFPKEGPSILRIQQVVRGDSAAYFCASSVGTGNTGELFFGEGSRLTVL.

V gene TRBV7-6 combines with J gene TRBJ2-2, with 7 positions matching TRBD1. V lost 4 bases to trimming and J lost 4 bases; unmatched junction nucleotides: 6. The CDR3 consists of 15 residues. CDR1 is SGHVS, CDR2 FNYEAQ, per germline. The CDR3 here is CASSSPTGSTGELFF. CDR3 nucleotide sequence: TGTGCCAGCAGCTCCCCGACAGGGAGCACCGGGGAGCTGTTTTTT.

Only one count was recorded for this clone. CDR3 sequence reads: CASSQVYIATNEKLFF. The CDR3 DNA is TGCGCCAGCAGCCAAGTGTATATCGCAACTAATGAAAAACTGTTTTTT. The chain links TRBV4-1 to TRBJ1-4; no clear D. This CDR3 comprises 16 residues. Trimming took 1 base from V and 0 from J, leaving 9 bases between them. CDR1 and CDR2 (germline): MGHRA, YSYEKL.

V usage is TRBV7-8 and J usage is TRBJ2-2, with TRBD1 matching 10 bases. The CDR3 length is 15 residues. The germline gives CDR1 SGHVS, CDR2 FQNEAQ. V was clipped by 2 bases and J by 5 bases; unmatched bases: 2. The CDR3 loop is CASSLRDRGTGELFF. As DNA, the CDR3 is TGTGCCAGCAGCTTAAGGGACAGGGGAACCGGGGAGCTGTTTTTT. The full variable domain, completed using reference TRBV7-8 and TRBJ2-2, is GAGVSQSPRYKVAKRGQDVALRCDPISGHVSLFWYQQALGQGPEFLTYFQNEAQLDKSGLPSDRFFAERPEGSVSTLKIQRTQQEDSAVYLCASSLRDRGTGELFFGEGSRLTVL.

The V gene is TRBV10-1, the J gene TRBJ2-7, with 12 bases matching TRBD2. Germline lookup yields CDR1 WNHNN and CDR2 SYGVQD (reference sequence). The CDR3 runs 20 residues. V gave up 0 bases and J gave up 0 bases; unmatched junction bases: 12. The DNA for the CDR3 is TGCGCCAGCAGTGAGTCGACTAGCGGGAGACTATATTCCAGCTCCTACGAGCAGTACTTC. Protein product: CASSESTSGRLYSSSYEQYF.

The chain joins TRBV7-2 to TRBJ2-7; 9 nucleotides line up with TRBD1. Trimming cost V 2 bases and J 10 bases; bases outside gene matches: 9. CDR1 and CDR2 from the germline V gene are SGHTA and FQGNSA. This CDR3 has 14 residues. The CDR3 DNA is TGTGCCAGCAGCTTACCCGGACAGGGGATGCCTCAGTACTTC. This sequence encodes CASSLPGQGMPQYF. Using reference TRBV7-2 and TRBJ2-7 for the parts outside the CDR3, the full variable domain is GAGVSQSPSNKVTEKGKDVELRCDPISGHTALYWYRQSLGQGLEFLIYFQGNSAPDKSGLPSDRFSAERTGGSVSTLTIQRTQQEDSAVYLCASSLPGQGMPQYFGPGTRLTVT.

The chain employs TRBV18 and TRBJ1-1; D might be TRBD1 (5 bases). Germline CDR1 and CDR2: KGHSH and LQKENI. This CDR3 comprises 16 residues. V lost 1 base and J 1 base, leaving 13 bases between the germline ends. For the CDR3, the DNA is TGTGCCAGCTCACCACTATACAGGTCCTCGAACACTGAAGCTTTCTTT. Protein: CASSPLYRSSNTEAFF.

V usage is TRBV5-1 and J usage is TRBJ2-5; 9 bases align to TRBD1. This CDR3 spans 16 amino acids. V dropped 4 bases and J dropped 3; count of bases not matched to a gene: 10. Germline lookup yields CDR1 SGHRS and CDR2 YFSETQ. CDR3 loop: CASSGHRGREKETQYF. In DNA form, the CDR3 reads TGCGCCAGCAGCGGACACAGGGGGCGCGAGAAAGAGACCCAGTACTTC.